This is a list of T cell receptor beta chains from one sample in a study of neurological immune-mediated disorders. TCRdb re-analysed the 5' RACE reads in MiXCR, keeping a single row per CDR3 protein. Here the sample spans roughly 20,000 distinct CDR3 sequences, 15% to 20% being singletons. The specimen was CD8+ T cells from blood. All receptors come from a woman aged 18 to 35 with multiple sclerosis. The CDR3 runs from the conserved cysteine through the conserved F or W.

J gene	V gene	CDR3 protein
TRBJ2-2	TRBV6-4	CASSDSSAGELFF
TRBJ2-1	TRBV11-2	CASSLGQRINEQFF
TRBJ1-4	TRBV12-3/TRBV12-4	CASTPSRGSYEKLFF
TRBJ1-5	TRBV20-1	CSASLRRRTNQPQHF
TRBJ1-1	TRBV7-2	CASSYRGRYTEAFF
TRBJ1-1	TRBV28	CASRLLPGQGSTEAFF
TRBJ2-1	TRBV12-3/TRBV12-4	CASRPGTSGAYNEQFF
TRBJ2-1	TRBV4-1	CASSQSVASGEGEQFF
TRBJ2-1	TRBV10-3	CAIRAGTSGGPTEQFF
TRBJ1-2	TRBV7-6	CASPLDRVVGYTF
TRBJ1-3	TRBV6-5	CASGRTGNTIYF
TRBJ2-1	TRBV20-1	CSAREAWDNEQFF
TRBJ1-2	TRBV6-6	CASSGDIQEVYGYTF
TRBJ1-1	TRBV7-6	CASSSPATEAFF
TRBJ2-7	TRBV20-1	CSARGLAGGSYEQYF